These 16 T cell receptor beta chains originate from one sample sequenced in a study of blood T cells in healthy people across ages (dated by TCRdb to the mid-2010s). Library preparation was by 5' RACE. Sequencing used an Illumina HiSeq 2500. A second PCR of 7 to 11 cycles was run with a J-beta primer mix and a sample-barcoded 5' primer. TCRdb applied fastp at Q25 and MiXCR to the public reads, then kept only in-frame beta chains. CDR3 protein sequences are deduplicated, and each keeps its most common genes and DNA. This sample comprises hundreds of thousands of distinct CDR3 sequences, around two fifths of them detected only once. The leading ten clones occupy around 30% of the sample. Sequencing input: blood. All receptors derive from a man older than 75 in good health.

The genes are TRBV6-1 and TRBJ1-4; unclear D gene. Between the trimmed V and J ends, which lost 1 base and 0 bases, there was a span of 3 bases. This CDR3 contains 14 residues. Germline-derived CDR1 and CDR2 are MNHNS and SASEGT. The CDR3 sequence: CASSEGTTNEKLFF. CDR3 in DNA: TGTGCCAGCAGTGAAGGCACAACTAATGAAAAACTGTTTTTT.

Notes on this clonotype: Sequence at one end of the junction differs from germline and may be a read error. J is TRBJ1-1 and V is TRBV6-2 or TRBV6-3, with D perhaps matching TRBD1 (6 bases). CDR3 length: 16 amino acids. Germline CDR1 and CDR2: MNHEY and SVGEGT. The CDR3 is CASSYSTYRVNTEPFF. The CDR3 DNA follows: TGTGCCAGCAGTTACTCGACTTACAGGGTGAACACTGAACCTTTCTTT.

The chain has TRBV10-1 and TRBJ2-3; 7 nucleotides line up with TRBD1. The CDR3 contains 14 residues. V lost 8 bases to trimming and J lost 0 bases; unmatched junction nucleotides: 5. Germline V gives CDR1 WNHNN, CDR2 SYGVQD (reference sequence). The CDR3 DNA reads TGCGCCAGCCAACAGGGGTTTAGCACAGATACGCAGTATTTT. Translation: CASQQGFSTDTQYF.

V is TRBV21-1 and J is TRBJ1-1. TRBV21-1 is deemed a pseudogene. The CDR3 consists of 15 residues. As DNA, the CDR3 is TGTGCCAGCAGCAACCAGCCTACGGGGGGGACTGAAGCTTTCTTT. This encodes CASSNQPTGGTEAFF.

This clonotype turned up a few times. The chain combines TRBV5-1 with TRBJ2-1, with unresolved D. From germline, CDR1 is SGHRS and CDR2 YFSETQ. Trimming took off 0 bases at V and 8 bases at J, with 12 bases between the two ends. This CDR3 has 14 amino acids. As DNA, the CDR3 is TGCGCCAGCAGCTTGGCCCCGTCTTCGGATGAGCAGTTCTTC. This gives the protein CASSLAPSSDEQFF.

This clonotype came up a few times. The chain couples TRBV20-1 to TRBJ2-5, with TRBD2 matching over 10 bases. The CDR3 extends over 13 amino acids. With V trimmed by 6 bases and J by 7 bases, 8 bases remained unmatched. Germline CDR1 reads DFQATT; CDR2 reads SNEGSKA (reference sequence). In DNA form, the CDR3 reads TGCAGTGCAACTAGCGGGACCGGGGGGACCCAGTACTTC. It codes for CSATSGTGGTQYF.

A remark on this clonotype: The germline gene is not matched at one end of the junction; a read error may be the cause. This chain connects TRBV10-3 to TRBJ1-6; TRBD1 matches 7 bases. Germline V gives CDR1 ENHRY, CDR2 SYGVKD. This CDR3 is built from 15 residues. The CDR3 region is CAISGDSSYNSPLYF. The CDR3 coding sequence is TGTGCCATCAGTGGGGACAGCTCCTATAATTCACCCCTCTACTTT.

V is TRBV30 and J is TRBJ2-1; 8 nucleotides match TRBD2. Germline V lookup: CDR1 GTSNPN, CDR2 SVGIG (reference sequence). The CDR3 runs 16 residues. The V segment lost 4 bases and the J segment 7 bases; nucleotides outside the gene matches: 15. The CDR3 sequence: CAWTRQAGVGLNEQFF. The DNA of the CDR3 is TGTGCCTGGACCCGACAAGCGGGAGTCGGGTTGAATGAGCAGTTCTTC.

A remark on this clonotype: This may be a read error: a much more frequent sequence differs by one nucleotide. The chain recombines TRBV7-2 with TRBJ2-4; D remains ambiguous. The last part of the DNA fits TRBJ2-7 better; the J call may be wrong. The CDR3 runs to 13 residues. The V gene's germline CDR1 is SGHTA and CDR2 FQGNSA. DNA for the CDR3: TGTGCCGGCAGCTACATGCCCCCCTACGAGCAGTACTTC. Protein product: CAGSYMPPYEQYF.

The chain combines TRBV4-2 with TRBJ2-1, with D perhaps matching TRBD1 or TRBD2 (5 bases each). CDR1 is LGHNA, CDR2 YNFKEQ, per germline. The CDR3 has 16 residues. The ends were cut back, 1 base at V and 6 bases at J, with 16 bases in the middle. The CDR3 DNA reads as TGTGCCAGCAGCCAAGGGGACGTAATACTAGGCAATGAGCAGTTCTTC. It codes for CASSQGDVILGNEQFF.

The chain links TRBV28 to TRBJ2-3, with D possibly being TRBD1 (6 bases). This CDR3 spans 14 amino acids. V was clipped by 7 bases and J by 4 bases, with 15 bases between them. The germline V gene encodes CDR1 MDHEN and CDR2 SYDVKM. For the CDR3, the DNA is TGTGCCAGCAATGTCAGGGGACGGTCAGATACGCAGTATTTT. Translation gives CASNVRGRSDTQYF.

This clonotype was seen more than once but under ten times. The genes are TRBV29-1 and TRBJ1-1; 8 nucleotides align to TRBD1. The CDR3 has 13 residues. With 4 bases clipped from V and 3 bases from J, the junction kept 4 bases outside the gene matches. Per the germline V gene, CDR1 is SQVTM and CDR2 is ANQGSEA. The chain's CDR3 is CSVVDRADTEAFF. The CDR3 DNA follows: TGCAGCGTTGTGGACAGGGCGGACACTGAAGCTTTCTTT. The full variable domain, with the rest looked up from reference TRBV29-1 and TRBJ1-1, is SAVISQKPSRDICQRGTSLTIQCQVDSQVTMMFWYRQQPGQSLTLIATANQGSEATYESGFVIDKFPISRPNLTFSTLTVSNMSPEDSSIYLCSVVDRADTEAFFGQGTRLTVV.

This clonotype was recorded a few times. The chain combines TRBV11-2 with TRBJ2-4, with D unclear. The J call is doubtful: the DNA matches TRBJ2-7 better. In germline, CDR1 is SGHAT, CDR2 FQNNGV. The CDR3 is 12 amino acids. The CDR3 nucleotides are TGTGCCAGCAGCTTAGTGACGGACGAGCAGTACTTC. Translated, it gives CASSLVTDEQYF.

This clonotype was found a few times. In DNA form, the CDR3 reads TGTGCCAGCAGCCAACTTTATAGCGGGAGAACTGGGGCCAACGTCCTGACTTTC. The encoded protein is CASSQLYSGRTGANVLTF. The gene calls are TRBV3-1 and TRBJ2-6; TRBD2 matches 9 bases. This CDR3 contains 18 residues. The germline V gene has CDR1 LGHDT and CDR2 YNNKEL (reference sequence). V trimming: 2 bases; J trimming: 2 bases; junction bases outside the gene matches: 7. The full variable domain, its missing parts supplied by reference TRBV3-1 and TRBJ2-6, is DTAVSQTPKYLVTQMGNDKSIKCEQNLGHDTMYWYKQDSKKFLKIMFSYNNKELIINETVPNRFSPKSPDKAHLNLHINSLELGDSAVYFCASSQLYSGRTGANVLTFGAGSRLTVL.

The chain employs TRBV5-1 and TRBJ2-1, with D perhaps TRBD2 (6 bases). Germline CDR1 is SGHRS and CDR2 is YFSETQ. The V end was cut by 4 bases, the J end by 6 bases, with 17 bases between. The CDR3 runs to 15 residues. This CDR3 is CASSPGLVGANEQFF. The CDR3, as DNA: TGCGCCAGCAGCCCGGGACTGGTTGGGGCCAATGAGCAGTTCTTC.

This clonotype appeared a few times. The chain carries TRBV7-2 and TRBJ2-3; D could derive from TRBD1 or TRBD2 (5 bases each). Looked up from germline, CDR1 is SGHTA and CDR2 is FQGNSA. This CDR3 has 18 residues. Trimming pared 5 bases from V and 3 bases from J, leaving 24 bases between. The chain's CDR3 is CASSNIHPGAGRTDTQYF. The CDR3 DNA follows: TGTGCCAGCAGCAATATACACCCCGGTGCAGGGAGAACAGATACGCAGTATTTT.